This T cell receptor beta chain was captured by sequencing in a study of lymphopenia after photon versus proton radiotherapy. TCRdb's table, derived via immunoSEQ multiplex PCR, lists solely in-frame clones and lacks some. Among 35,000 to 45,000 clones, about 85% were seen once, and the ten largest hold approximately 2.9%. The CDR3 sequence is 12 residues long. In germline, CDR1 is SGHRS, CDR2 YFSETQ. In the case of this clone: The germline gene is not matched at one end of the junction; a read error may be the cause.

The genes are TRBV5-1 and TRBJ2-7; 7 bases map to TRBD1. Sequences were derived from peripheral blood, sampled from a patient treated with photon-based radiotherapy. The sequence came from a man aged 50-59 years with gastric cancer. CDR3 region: CASSLSGDSFTF. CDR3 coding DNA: TGCGCCAGCAGCTTGAGTGGGGACAGCTTTACCTTC.